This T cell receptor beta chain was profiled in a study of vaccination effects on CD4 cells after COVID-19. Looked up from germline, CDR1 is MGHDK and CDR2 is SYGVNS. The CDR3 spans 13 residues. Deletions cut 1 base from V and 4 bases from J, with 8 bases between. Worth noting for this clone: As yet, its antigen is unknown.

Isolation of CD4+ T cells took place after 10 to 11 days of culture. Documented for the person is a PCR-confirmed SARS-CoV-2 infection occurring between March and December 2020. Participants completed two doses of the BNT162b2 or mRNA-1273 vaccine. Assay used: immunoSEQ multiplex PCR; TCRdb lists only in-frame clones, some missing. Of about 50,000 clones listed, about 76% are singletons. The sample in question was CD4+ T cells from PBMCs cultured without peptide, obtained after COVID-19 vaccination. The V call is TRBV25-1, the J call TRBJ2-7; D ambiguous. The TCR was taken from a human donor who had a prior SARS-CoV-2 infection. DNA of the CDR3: TGTGCCAGCAGTGAATTTTTCCCTTACGAGCAGTACTTC. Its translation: CASSEFFPYEQYF.